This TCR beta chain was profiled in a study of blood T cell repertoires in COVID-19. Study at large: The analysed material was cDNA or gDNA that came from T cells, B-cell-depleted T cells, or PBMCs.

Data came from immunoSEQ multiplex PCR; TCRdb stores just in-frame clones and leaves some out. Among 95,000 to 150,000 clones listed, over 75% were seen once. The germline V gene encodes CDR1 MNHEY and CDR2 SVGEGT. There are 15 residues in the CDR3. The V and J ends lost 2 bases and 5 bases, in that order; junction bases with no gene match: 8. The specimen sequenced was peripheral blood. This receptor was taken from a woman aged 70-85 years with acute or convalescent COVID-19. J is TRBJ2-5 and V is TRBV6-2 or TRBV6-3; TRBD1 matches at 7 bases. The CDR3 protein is CASSYHDRAPETQYF. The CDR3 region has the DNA TGTGCCAGCAGTTACCATGACAGGGCCCCCGAGACCCAGTACTTC.